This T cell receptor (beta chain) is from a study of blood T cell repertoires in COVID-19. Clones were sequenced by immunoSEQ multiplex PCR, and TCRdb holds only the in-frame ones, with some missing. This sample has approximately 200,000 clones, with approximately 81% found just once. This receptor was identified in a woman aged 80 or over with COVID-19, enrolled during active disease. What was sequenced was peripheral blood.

The CDR3 coding sequence is TGTGCCAGCAGCCCCCACTCCAGGGGGACCAGGGGGAACACTGAAGCTTTCTTT. Translating it yields CASSPHSRGTRGNTEAFF. V gene TRBV3-1 (or the pseudogene TRBV3-2) combines with J gene TRBJ1-1; 7 positions agree with TRBD1. CDR1 is LGHDT, CDR2 YNNKEL, per germline (reference sequence). J lost 1 base, V lost 4 bases, and 15 bases had no gene match. CDR3 length: 18 amino acids.